The 29 T cell receptor beta chains below were found in one sample sequenced in a study of metastatic and nonmetastatic thyroid tumors. MiXCR reprocessed the PCR reads for TCRdb. This sample yields 9,000 to 13,000 clones, of which 25% to 40% are seen a single time; approximately 4.4% belongs to the top ten. Before thyroid surgery, none of the patients had received any treatment. Sequenced sample: tumor tissue. These receptors originate from a female donor with papillary thyroid cancer or a benign thyroid nodule (not recorded which). Some clones in this sample may be carry-over from other donors' samples.

This clone has more than one count but fewer than ten. An end of the junction differs from the germline gene, which may be a read error. Distinct nucleotide sequences in the sample also encode this CDR3. The V and J genes are TRBV6-1 and TRBJ2-7, with TRBD2 identical over 7 bases. Germline assignment: CDR1 MNHNS and CDR2 SASEGT. The CDR3 runs to 16 residues. The CDR3 coding sequence is TGTGCTAGCAGTGAAGTGGGAGGGAGCGACCTCTCCGAGCAGTACTTC. Protein sequence: CASSEVGGSDLSEQYF.

This clone was seen more than once but under ten times. The chain couples TRBV3-1 to TRBJ2-7; unclear D gene. CDR3 length: 19 residues. V gave up 1 base and J gave up 0 bases, with 22 bases separating them. CDR1 and CDR2 (germline): LGHDT, YNNKEL (reference sequence). This chain's CDR3 is CASSQVRSRLAAYSYEQYF. The CDR3 bases are TGTGCCAGCAGCCAAGTACGATCGCGGTTAGCTGCGTACTCCTACGAGCAGTACTTC.

The rearrangement joins TRBV5-6 to TRBJ2-3; 7 positions match TRBD1. The CDR3 has 15 amino acids. Per germline, CDR1 SGHDT and CDR2 YYEEEE. The V segment lost 6 bases and the J segment 2 bases; nucleotides outside the gene matches: 9. CDR3 nucleotide sequence: TGTGCCAGCACCCGGACAGGAAATCCCACAGATACGCAGTATTTT. Its protein is CASTRTGNPTDTQYF.

Turning to this clone: A clone one base away is much larger, so this may be a read error. The sample holds other DNA sequences that translate to the same CDR3. The V call is TRBV6-2 or TRBV6-3, the J call TRBJ1-2, with D uncertain. The CDR3 covers 13 residues. V lost 0 bases, J lost 5 bases, and 7 bases lay in between. Germline CDR1 and CDR2: MNHEY and SVGEGT. The CDR3 DNA is TGTGCCAGCAGTTACTCGGTAGGTTATGGCTACACCTTC. It is translated as CASSYSVGYGYTF.

This chain joins TRBV5-1 and TRBJ2-7; TRBD1 might be the D (5 bases). The CDR3 spans 12 residues. In germline, CDR1 is SGHRS, CDR2 YFSETQ. V lost 1 base to trimming and J lost 6 bases, with 8 bases between them. This chain's CDR3 is CASSLLGLEQYF. In DNA, the CDR3 is TGCGCCAGCAGCTTGTTGGGGCTCGAGCAGTACTTC.

The chain links TRBV20-1 to TRBJ2-1, with D maybe TRBD2 (5 bases). The CDR3 loop spans 12 amino acids. V lost 0 bases to trimming and J lost 7 bases, with 7 bases between them. CDR1 is DFQATT, CDR2 SNEGSKA, per germline (reference sequence). CDR3 nucleotides: TGCAGTGCTAGAGATAAGCGGAATGAGCAGTTCTTC. This sequence encodes CSARDKRNEQFF.

This chain joins TRBV20-1 and TRBJ2-1; possibly TRBD2 for D (5 bases). Per the germline V gene, CDR1 is DFQATT and CDR2 is SNEGSKA (reference sequence). This CDR3 has 14 amino acids. Trimming stripped 2 bases from V and 5 bases from J, with 13 bases between. The CDR3 reads CSARPGLANNEQFF. The DNA of the CDR3 is TGCAGTGCTAGACCTGGACTGGCTAACAATGAGCAGTTCTTC.

Notes on this clone: The junction departs from the called germline gene at one end, perhaps through a read error. V gene TRBV7-7 combines with J gene TRBJ2-2; no reliable D call. The CDR3 runs 16 residues. Looked up from germline, CDR1 is SSHAT and CDR2 is FNYEAQ (reference sequence). The CDR3 is CASSPHPRVEAWELFF. The CDR3 nucleotides read TGTGCTAGCAGCCCCCATCCTAGGGTTGAGGCCTGGGAGCTGTTTTTT.

V is TRBV6-1 and J is TRBJ2-7; 7 nucleotides align to TRBD2. Germline V gene sequence: CDR1 MNHNS, CDR2 SASEGT. V dropped 11 bases and J dropped 0; count of bases not matched to a gene: 10. The CDR3 length is 14 residues. CDR3 DNA sequence: TGTGCCGGGGGGGGAGCGGCAAGCTCCTACGAGCAGTACTTC. It translates to CAGGGAASSYEQYF.

The chain recombines TRBV5-1 with TRBJ2-7; D unclear. The CDR3 contains 15 residues. V was clipped by 5 bases and J by 1 base, with 16 bases between them. Germline CDR1 SGHRS, CDR2 YFSETQ. CDR3 sequence: CASRPTASDSYEQYF. The CDR3 DNA sequence: TGCGCCAGCAGACCCACTGCCTCCGATTCCTACGAGCAGTACTTC. The variable domain in full, with the rest retrieved from reference TRBV5-1 and TRBJ2-7, is KAGVTQTPRYLIKTRGQQVTLSCSPISGHRSVSWYQQTPGQGLQFLFEYFSETQRNKGNFPGRFSGRQFSNSRSEMNVSTLELGDSALYLCASRPTASDSYEQYFGPGTRLTVT.

By proportion, this clone is medium-sized. V gene TRBV3-1 combines with J gene TRBJ2-1, with no clear D. V lost 0 bases and J lost 5, with 8 bases in between. Germline-derived CDR1 and CDR2 are LGHDT and YNNKEL (reference sequence). The CDR3 spans 14 residues. CDR3 in amino acids: CASSQDPGHNEQFF. As DNA, the CDR3 is TGTGCCAGCAGCCAAGACCCAGGACACAATGAGCAGTTCTTC.

Comments on this clone: This may be a read error: a much more frequent sequence differs by one nucleotide. The V and J genes are TRBV20-1 and TRBJ1-1; 9 bases agree with TRBD1. The CDR3 sequence is 16 residues long. Looked up from germline, CDR1 is DFQATT and CDR2 is SNEGSKA (reference sequence). The chain's CDR3 is CSSSAGTGKMNTEALF. The CDR3 DNA sequence: TGCAGTTCTAGTGCCGGGACAGGGAAAATGAACACTGAAGCTCTCTTT.

This clone is judged medium-sized. The chain has TRBV5-5 and TRBJ2-1; 12 bases are a match to TRBD1. The CDR3 totals 16 residues. V lost 2 bases and J lost 9; bases outside the gene matches: 9. CDR1 and CDR2 from the germline V gene are SGHKS and YYEKEE (reference sequence). The CDR3 DNA reads TGTGCCAGCAGCTTACATCCGGGACAGGGGGCTGGTGAGCAGTTCTTC. Its translation: CASSLHPGQGAGEQFF.

This chain joins TRBV7-2 and TRBJ2-1, with D possibly TRBD1 on 5 matching bases. Germline-derived CDR1 and CDR2 are SGHTA and FQGNSA. V dropped 1 base and J dropped 8 bases, with 12 bases sitting between them. The CDR3 has 14 residues. CDR3 in DNA: TGTGCCAGCAGCTTAGGACCAGGGCAGGATGAGCAGTTCTTC. Amino acids: CASSLGPGQDEQFF. Variable domain in full (rest from reference TRBV7-2 and TRBJ2-1): GAGVSQSPSNKVTEKGKDVELRCDPISGHTALYWYRQSLGQGLEFLIYFQGNSAPDKSGLPSDRFSAERTGGSVSTLTIQRTQQEDSAVYLCASSLGPGQDEQFFGPGTRLTVL.

V and J are TRBV11-2 and TRBJ2-7, with TRBD2 as a possible D gene (6 bases). V was clipped by 5 bases and J by 5 bases, with 19 bases between them. The germline V gene has CDR1 SGHAT and CDR2 FQNNGV. CDR3 size: 15 residues. CDR3 residues: CASSPNLAQGDEQYF. In DNA form, the CDR3 reads TGTGCCAGCAGCCCCAATCTAGCGCAGGGTGACGAGCAGTACTTC.

The chain links TRBV20-1 to TRBJ2-5; D may be TRBD1 or TRBD2 (6 bases each). Germline V gene sequence: CDR1 DFQATT, CDR2 SNEGSKA (reference sequence). Trimming stripped 0 bases from V and 5 bases from J, with 16 bases between. CDR3 length equals 15 residues. This CDR3 is CSAREGGYREETQYF. CDR3 DNA: TGCAGTGCTAGAGAAGGGGGGTATAGGGAGGAGACCCAGTACTTC.

The V gene is TRBV6-2 or TRBV6-3, the J gene TRBJ2-5; TRBD1 or TRBD2 may be the D gene (5 bases each). Germline V gene lookup returns CDR1 MNHEY and CDR2 SVGEGT. Between the trimmed V and J ends, which lost 5 bases and 8 bases, there was a span of 21 bases. This CDR3 region has 15 residues. The CDR3 loop reads CASSQAGAEENTQYF. The CDR3 DNA follows: TGTGCCAGCAGTCAGGCCGGGGCAGAAGAGAACACCCAGTACTTC.

V gene TRBV20-1 combines with J gene TRBJ1-2; 7 bases align to TRBD1. CDR1 and CDR2 from the germline V gene are DFQATT and SNEGSKA (reference sequence). The CDR3 has 13 amino acids. Losses at the gene ends were 7 bases for V and 10 bases for J; bases not matched to a gene: 15. CDR3 in amino acids: CSDHRGSVEVYTF. The CDR3 DNA reads TGCAGTGACCACAGGGGCTCGGTCGAGGTCTACACCTTC.

The chain couples TRBV25-1 to TRBJ2-7; possibly TRBD1 for D (6 bases). Germline CDR1 is MGHDK and CDR2 is SYGVNS. The CDR3 has 15 residues. V was trimmed by 5 bases and J by 2 bases, leaving 16 bases between them. CDR3 bases: TGTGCCAGCAGTCCGACATCGGGACAAGCCTACGAGCAGTACTTC. Its protein is CASSPTSGQAYEQYF.

This clone was seen only a few times. It is unclear where the CDR3 begins or ends on the DNA, so no DNA is shown, and the CDR3 is as TCRdb lists it. This chain connects TRBV7-5 to TRBJ2-2. TRBV7-5 is a documented pseudogene. The CDR3 contains 18 residues when both ends are counted. The CDR3 sequence: CISVPAPAEYLHTGELFF.

By sample fraction, this clone is medium-sized (0.01 to 0.1%). J is TRBJ2-3 and V is TRBV2; weak D call: TRBD1 (5 bases). The V gene lost 4 bases and the J gene lost 5 bases, with 13 bases spanning the gap. The germline V gene encodes CDR1 SNHLY and CDR2 FYNNEI. This CDR3 spans 14 amino acids. As DNA, the CDR3 is TGTGCCAGCAGTGTTCGCAGGGTGGAAGATACGCAGTATTTT. Translation: CASSVRRVEDTQYF.

This chain links TRBV9 with TRBJ2-1; D is perhaps TRBD2 (5 bases). This CDR3 contains 15 residues. CDR1 SGDLS and CDR2 YYNGEE come from the germline V gene. V lost 0 bases, J lost 2 bases, and 9 bases lay in between. CDR3 coding DNA: TGTGCCAGCAGCGTAGCACTAGATCCCTACAATGAGCAGTTCTTC. This gives the protein CASSVALDPYNEQFF.

This clone was counted ten times or more. A much larger clone is a single base away; this may be a read error. This chain connects TRBV4-3 to TRBJ1-2; 8 bases map to TRBD1. The CDR3 has 16 residues. The germline V gene encodes CDR1 LGHNA and CDR2 YSLEER. The DNA for the CDR3 is TGCGCCAGCAGCCAAGACTTTGGACAGGGCTTCTATAGCTACACCTTC. It encodes CASSQDFGQGFYSYTF.

The rearrangement joins TRBV28 to TRBJ2-3; the D gene is possibly TRBD2 (5 bases). The CDR3 length is 16 residues. CDR1 is MDHEN, CDR2 SYDVKM, per germline. V lost 3 bases and J lost 2, with 15 bases in between. For the CDR3, the DNA is TGTGCCAGCAGTTTGGAGGCGGGCGGGTACACAGATACGCAGTATTTT. This encodes CASSLEAGGYTDTQYF.

This chain connects TRBV20-1 to TRBJ2-7; TRBD2 is a possible D gene (6 bases). Germline values: CDR1 DFQATT, CDR2 SNEGSKA (reference sequence). The V end was cut by 3 bases, the J end by 1 base, with 19 bases between. The CDR3 totals 16 residues. This CDR3 is CSARRGTAGLSYEQYF. CDR3 DNA: TGCAGTGCTAGGAGAGGTACGGCGGGGTTATCCTACGAGCAGTACTTC.

V and J are TRBV6-2 or TRBV6-3 and TRBJ2-6, with 9 bases identical to TRBD1. This CDR3 is built from 18 residues. V trimming: 0 bases; J trimming: 0 bases; junction bases outside the gene matches: 3. CDR1 and CDR2 (germline): MNHEY, SVGEGT. The CDR3 is CASSYSGQGLSGANVLTF. The CDR3 bases are TGTGCCAGCAGTTACTCGGGACAGGGCCTCTCTGGGGCCAACGTCCTGACTTTC.

The gene calls are TRBV18 and TRBJ1-6; tentative D call: TRBD1 (5 bases). CDR1 is KGHSH and CDR2 is LQKENI in the germline V gene. The V and J ends lost 6 bases and 3 bases respectively, with 15 bases between them. The CDR3 totals 16 residues. In DNA form, the CDR3 reads TGTGCCAGCTCTTCCCTGGGGACCAGCTATAATTCACCCCTCCACTTT. Translating it yields CASSSLGTSYNSPLHF.

This clone was seen a few times. This chain links TRBV6-1 with TRBJ2-2; 9 nucleotides line up with TRBD2. Germline trimming cut 5 bases from V and 10 bases from J; bases unmatched to any gene: 14. Germline V CDR1 and CDR2: MNHNS, SASEGT. The CDR3 is made up of 16 amino acids. The CDR3 DNA sequence: TGTGCCAGCAGTTCCCTAGCGGGATCGGCCGTCGTGGAGCTGTTTTTT. This sequence encodes CASSSLAGSAVVELFF.

The rearrangement links TRBV6-2 or TRBV6-3 to TRBJ2-2; D may correspond to TRBD1 or TRBD2 (5 bases each). The CDR3 has 17 residues. CDR1 is MNHEY, CDR2 SVGEGT, per germline. Trimming removed 0 bases at V and 3 bases at J, with 14 bases between. The CDR3 here is CASSYSLGGGDTGELFF. CDR3 nucleotides: TGTGCCAGCAGTTACTCGCTGGGTGGGGGAGACACCGGGGAGCTGTTTTTT.